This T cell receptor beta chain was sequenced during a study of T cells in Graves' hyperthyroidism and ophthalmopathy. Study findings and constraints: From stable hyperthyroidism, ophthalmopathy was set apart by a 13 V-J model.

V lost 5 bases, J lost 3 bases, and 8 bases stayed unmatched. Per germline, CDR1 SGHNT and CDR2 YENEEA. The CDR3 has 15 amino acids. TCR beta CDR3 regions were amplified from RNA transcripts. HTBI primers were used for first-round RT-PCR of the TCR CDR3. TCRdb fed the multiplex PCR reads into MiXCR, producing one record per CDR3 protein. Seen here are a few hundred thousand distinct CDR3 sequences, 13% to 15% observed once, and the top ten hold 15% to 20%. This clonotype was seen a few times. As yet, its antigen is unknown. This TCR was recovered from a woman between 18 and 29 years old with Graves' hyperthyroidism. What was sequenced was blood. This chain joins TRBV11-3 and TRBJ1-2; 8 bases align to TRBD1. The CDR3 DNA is TGTGCCAGCAGCCCCCAGTCAGGGGGCGACTATGGCTACACCTTC. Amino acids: CASSPQSGGDYGYTF.